The clone carrying this TCR beta chain has at least ten counts. Its specificity is not known. The read is 3 residues too short to cover the CDR3 end, so that end is filled in from the germline J gene. Within the sample, other DNA sequences also encode this same CDR3. Replacement immunoglobulin had been given to every CVID subject for at least one year. The CDR3 is made up of 15 amino acids. Germline CDR1 is SGHAT and CDR2 is FQNNGV. Trimming took 5 bases from V and 2 from J; bases not matched to a gene: 3. The sample comes from a study of T cell clonality in common variable immunodeficiency. Study-level findings and limits: TCRbeta clonality was increased in CVID versus healthy controls. Reportedly, TCR beta sequences from common variable immunodeficiency showed fewer deletions and N-nucleotide insertions.

Clones were read by immunoSEQ multiplex PCR, and TCRdb kept only the in-frame ones, dropping some. The sample counts several thousand clones, none seen once; the ten largest own 4.3%. This chain links TRBV11-2 with TRBJ2-5, with TRBD2 matching 12 bases. This sequence originates from a human donor with common variable immunodeficiency. The sequenced material came from peripheral blood mononuclear cells. The CDR3 is CASSPGTSGQETQYF. Incomplete CDR3 DNA: TGTGCCAGCAGCCCCGGGACTAGCGGGCAAGAGACC.